The subject of this entry is one T cell receptor beta chain. Its antigen is unidentified. These data come from a study of cytomegalovirus exposure and HLA in healthy donors. Study conclusions and caveats: The authors later found HLA-associated TCR beta chains more clonally expanded than equally common others.

Researchers ran the PCR with 60 Vbeta and 13 Jbeta primers. The repertoire was sequenced with immunoSEQ multiplex PCR; TCRdb's copy has only in-frame clones and lacks some. This sample's table reports 50,000 to 70,000 clones. Sequenced material: PBMCs. The sequence was collected from a male donor in good health and CMV-seronegative.

CDR3 residues: CASSPNSRNTEAFF. DNA for the CDR3: TGTGCCAGCTCACCGAACTCTCGAAACACTGAAGCTTTCTTT. The chain has TRBV18 and TRBJ1-1; D ambiguous. CDR3 length equals 14 residues. Deletions cut 3 bases from V and 2 bases from J, with 10 bases between. Germline CDR1 KGHSH, CDR2 LQKENI.